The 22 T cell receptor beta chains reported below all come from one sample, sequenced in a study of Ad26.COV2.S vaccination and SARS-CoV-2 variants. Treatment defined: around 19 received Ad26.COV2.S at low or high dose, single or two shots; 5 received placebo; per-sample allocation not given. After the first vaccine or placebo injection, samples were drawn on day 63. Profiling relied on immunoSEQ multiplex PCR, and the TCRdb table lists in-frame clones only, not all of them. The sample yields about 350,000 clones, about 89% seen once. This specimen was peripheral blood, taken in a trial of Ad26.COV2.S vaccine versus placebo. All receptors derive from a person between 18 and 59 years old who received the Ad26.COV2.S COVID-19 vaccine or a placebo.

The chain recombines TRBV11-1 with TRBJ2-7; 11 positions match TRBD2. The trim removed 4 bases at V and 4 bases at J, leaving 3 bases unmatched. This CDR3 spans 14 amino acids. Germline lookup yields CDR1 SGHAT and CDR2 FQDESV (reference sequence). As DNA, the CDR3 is TGTGCCAGCAGCTCAACTAGCGGGGGATACGAGCAGTACTTC. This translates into CASSSTSGGYEQYF. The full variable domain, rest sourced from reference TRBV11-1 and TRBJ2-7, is EAEVAQSPRYKITEKSQAVAFWCDPISGHATLYWYRQILGQGPELLVQFQDESVVDDSQLPKDRFSAERLKGVDSTLKIQPAELGDSAMYLCASSSTSGGYEQYFGPGTRLTVT.

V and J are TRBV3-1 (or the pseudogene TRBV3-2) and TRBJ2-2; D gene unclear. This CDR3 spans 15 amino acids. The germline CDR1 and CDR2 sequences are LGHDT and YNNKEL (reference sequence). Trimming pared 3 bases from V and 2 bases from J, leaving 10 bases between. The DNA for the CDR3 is TGTGCCAGCAGCCAGGCTGCGCCCAACACCGGGGAGCTGTTTTTT. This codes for CASSQAAPNTGELFF.

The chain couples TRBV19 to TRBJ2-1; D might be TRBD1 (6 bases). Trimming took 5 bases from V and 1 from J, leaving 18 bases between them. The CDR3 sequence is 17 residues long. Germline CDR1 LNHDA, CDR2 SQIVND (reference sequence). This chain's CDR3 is CASSSTTGIGSYNEQFF. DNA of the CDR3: TGTGCCAGTAGTTCGACCACAGGGATCGGGTCCTACAATGAGCAGTTCTTC.

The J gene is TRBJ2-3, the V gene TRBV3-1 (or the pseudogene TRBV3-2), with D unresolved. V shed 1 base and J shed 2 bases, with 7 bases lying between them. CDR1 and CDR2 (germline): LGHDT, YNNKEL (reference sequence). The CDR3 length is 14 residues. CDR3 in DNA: TGTGCCAGCAGCCAAGTAGAGAACACAGATACGCAGTATTTT. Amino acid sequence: CASSQVENTDTQYF.

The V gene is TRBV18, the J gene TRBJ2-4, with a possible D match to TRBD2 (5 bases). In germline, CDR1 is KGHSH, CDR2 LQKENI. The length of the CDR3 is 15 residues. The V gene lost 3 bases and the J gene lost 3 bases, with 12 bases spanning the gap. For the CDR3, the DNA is TGTGCCAGCTCACCTCTCGGGGTGAGCAAAAACATTCAGTACTTC. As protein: CASSPLGVSKNIQYF.

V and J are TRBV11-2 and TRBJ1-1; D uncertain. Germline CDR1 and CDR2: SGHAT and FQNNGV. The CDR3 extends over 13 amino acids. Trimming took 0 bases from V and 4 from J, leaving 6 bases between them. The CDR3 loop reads CASSLDPLTEAFF. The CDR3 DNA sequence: TGTGCCAGCAGCTTAGATCCCCTCACTGAAGCTTTCTTT.

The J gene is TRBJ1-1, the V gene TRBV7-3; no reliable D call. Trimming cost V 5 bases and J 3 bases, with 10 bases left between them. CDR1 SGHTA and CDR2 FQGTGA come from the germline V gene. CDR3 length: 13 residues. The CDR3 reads CASSQKGDTEAFF. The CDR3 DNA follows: TGTGCCAGCAGCCAAAAAGGAGACACTGAAGCTTTCTTT.

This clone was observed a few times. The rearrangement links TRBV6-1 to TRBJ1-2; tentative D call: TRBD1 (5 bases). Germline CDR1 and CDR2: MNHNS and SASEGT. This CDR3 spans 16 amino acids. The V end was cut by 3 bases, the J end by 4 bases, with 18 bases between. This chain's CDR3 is CASSDLLTVWGYGYTF. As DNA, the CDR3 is TGTGCCAGCAGTGACCTCCTGACAGTATGGGGCTATGGCTACACCTTC.

The CDR3 region has the DNA TGTGCCTGGAGGAGAGCGGGAGAGGCCTACGAGCAGTACTTC. Its translation is CAWRRAGEAYEQYF. V usage is TRBV30 and J usage is TRBJ2-7; 8 nucleotides agree with TRBD2. Trimming at V came to 3 bases and at J to 2 bases, leaving 6 bases not matched to a gene. The CDR3 covers 14 residues. Germline-derived CDR1 and CDR2 are GTSNPN and SVGIG (reference sequence).

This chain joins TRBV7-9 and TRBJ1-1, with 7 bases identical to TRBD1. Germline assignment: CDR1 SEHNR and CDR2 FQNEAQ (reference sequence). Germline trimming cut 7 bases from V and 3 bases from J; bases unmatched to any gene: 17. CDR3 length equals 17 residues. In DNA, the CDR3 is TGTGCCAGCACCCTAGGAGGACAGGCGTCTCCTTACACTGAAGCTTTCTTT. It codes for CASTLGGQASPYTEAFF.

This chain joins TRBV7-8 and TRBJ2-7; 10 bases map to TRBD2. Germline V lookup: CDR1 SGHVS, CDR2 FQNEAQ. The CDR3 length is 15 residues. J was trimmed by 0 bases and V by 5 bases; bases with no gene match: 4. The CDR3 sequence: CASSRLAGGSYEQYF. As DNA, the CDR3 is TGTGCCAGCAGCCGATTAGCGGGAGGCTCCTACGAGCAGTACTTC.

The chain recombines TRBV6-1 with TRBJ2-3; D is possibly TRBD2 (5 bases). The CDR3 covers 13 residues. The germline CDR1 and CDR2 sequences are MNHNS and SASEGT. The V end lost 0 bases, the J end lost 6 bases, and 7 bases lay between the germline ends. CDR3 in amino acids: CASSEARRDTQYF. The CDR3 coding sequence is TGTGCCAGCAGTGAAGCTAGGAGGGATACGCAGTATTTT.

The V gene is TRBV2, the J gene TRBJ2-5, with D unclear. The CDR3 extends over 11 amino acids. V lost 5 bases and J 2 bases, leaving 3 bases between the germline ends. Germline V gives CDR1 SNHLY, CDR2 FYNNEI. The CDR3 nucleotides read TGTGCCAGCAGTACACAAGAGACCCAGTACTTC. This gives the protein CASSTQETQYF.

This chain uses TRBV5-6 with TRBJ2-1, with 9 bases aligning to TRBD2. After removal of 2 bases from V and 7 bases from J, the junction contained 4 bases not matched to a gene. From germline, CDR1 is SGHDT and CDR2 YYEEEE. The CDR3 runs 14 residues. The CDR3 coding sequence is TGTGCCAGCAGCTTTCTAGCGGGAAAAAATGAGCAGTTCTTC. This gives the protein CASSFLAGKNEQFF.

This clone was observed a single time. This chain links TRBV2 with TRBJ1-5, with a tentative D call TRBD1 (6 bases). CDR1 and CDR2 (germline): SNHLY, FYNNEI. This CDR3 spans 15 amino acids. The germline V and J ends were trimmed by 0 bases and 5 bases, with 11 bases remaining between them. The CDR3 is CASSEAQGPYQPQHF. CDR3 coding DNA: TGTGCCAGCAGTGAAGCTCAGGGGCCATATCAGCCCCAGCATTTT.

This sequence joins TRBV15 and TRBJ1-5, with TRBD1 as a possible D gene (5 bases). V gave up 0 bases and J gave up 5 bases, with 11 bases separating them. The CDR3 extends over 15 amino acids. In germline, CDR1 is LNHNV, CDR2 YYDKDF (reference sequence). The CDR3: CATSRDLGTHQPQHF. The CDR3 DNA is TGTGCCACCAGCAGAGATCTGGGGACGCATCAGCCCCAGCATTTT.

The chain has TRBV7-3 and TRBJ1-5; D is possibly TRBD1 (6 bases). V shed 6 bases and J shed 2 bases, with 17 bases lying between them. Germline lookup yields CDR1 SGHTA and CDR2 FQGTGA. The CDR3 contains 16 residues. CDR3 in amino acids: CASRFYRVRGNQPQHF. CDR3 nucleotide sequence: TGTGCCAGCAGGTTCTACAGGGTTAGGGGCAATCAGCCCCAGCATTTT. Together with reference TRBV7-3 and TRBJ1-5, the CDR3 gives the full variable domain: GAGVSQTPSNKVTEKGKYVELRCDPISGHTALYWYRQSLGQGPEFLIYFQGTGAADDSGLPNDRFFAVRPEGSVSTLKIQRTERGDSAVYLCASRFYRVRGNQPQHFGDGTRLSIL.

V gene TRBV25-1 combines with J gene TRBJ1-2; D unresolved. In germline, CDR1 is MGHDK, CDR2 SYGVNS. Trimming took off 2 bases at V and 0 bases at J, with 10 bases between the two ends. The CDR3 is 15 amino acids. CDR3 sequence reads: CASSEAGRANYGYTF. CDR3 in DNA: TGTGCCAGCAGTGAAGCGGGCAGAGCTAACTATGGCTACACCTTC.

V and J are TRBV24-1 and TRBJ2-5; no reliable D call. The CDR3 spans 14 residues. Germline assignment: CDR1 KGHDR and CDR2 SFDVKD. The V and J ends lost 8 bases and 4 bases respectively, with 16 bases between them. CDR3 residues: CATMGWASIETQYF. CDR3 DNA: TGTGCCACCATGGGCTGGGCTTCGATAGAGACCCAGTACTTC.

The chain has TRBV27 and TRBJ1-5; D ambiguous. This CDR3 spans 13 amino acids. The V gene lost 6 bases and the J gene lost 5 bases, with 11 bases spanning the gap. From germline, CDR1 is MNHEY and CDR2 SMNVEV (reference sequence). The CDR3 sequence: CASSSSGHQPQHF. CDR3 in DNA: TGTGCCAGCAGCTCCAGTGGCCATCAGCCCCAGCATTTT.

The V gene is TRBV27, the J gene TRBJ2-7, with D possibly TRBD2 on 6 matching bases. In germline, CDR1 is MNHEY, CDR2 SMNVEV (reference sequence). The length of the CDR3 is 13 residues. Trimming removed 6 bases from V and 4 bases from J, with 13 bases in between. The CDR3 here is CASSGRGGYEQYF. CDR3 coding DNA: TGTGCCAGCAGCGGTAGGGGAGGATACGAGCAGTACTTC.

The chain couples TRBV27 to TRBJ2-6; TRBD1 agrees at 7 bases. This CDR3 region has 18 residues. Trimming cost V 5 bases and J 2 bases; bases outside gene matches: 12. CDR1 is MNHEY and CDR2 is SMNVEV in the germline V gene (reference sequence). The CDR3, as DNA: TGTGCCAGCAGTCCCAACAGGGGAGTACTGGCTGGGGCCAACGTCCTGACTTTC. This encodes CASSPNRGVLAGANVLTF. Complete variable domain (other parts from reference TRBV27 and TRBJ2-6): EAQVTQNPRYLITVTGKKLTVTCSQNMNHEYMSWYRQDPGLGLRQIYYSMNVEVTDKGDVPEGYKVSRKEKRNFPLILESPSPNQTSLYFCASSPNRGVLAGANVLTFGAGSRLTVL.